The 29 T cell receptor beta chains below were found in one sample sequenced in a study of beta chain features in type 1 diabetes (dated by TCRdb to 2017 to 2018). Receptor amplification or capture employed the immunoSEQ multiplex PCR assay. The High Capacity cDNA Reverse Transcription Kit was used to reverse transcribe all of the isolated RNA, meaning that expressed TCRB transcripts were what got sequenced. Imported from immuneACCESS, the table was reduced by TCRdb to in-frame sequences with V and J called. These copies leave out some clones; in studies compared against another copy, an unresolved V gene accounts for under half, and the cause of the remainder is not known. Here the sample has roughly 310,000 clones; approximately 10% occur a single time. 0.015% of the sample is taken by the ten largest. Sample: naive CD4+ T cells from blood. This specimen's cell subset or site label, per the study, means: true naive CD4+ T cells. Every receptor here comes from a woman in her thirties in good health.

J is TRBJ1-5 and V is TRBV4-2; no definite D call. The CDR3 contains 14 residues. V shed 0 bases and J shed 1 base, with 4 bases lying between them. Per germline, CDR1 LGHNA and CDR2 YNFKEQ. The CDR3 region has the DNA TGTGCCAGCAGCCAAGAAATAAGCAATCAGCCCCAGCATTTT. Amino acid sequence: CASSQEISNQPQHF.

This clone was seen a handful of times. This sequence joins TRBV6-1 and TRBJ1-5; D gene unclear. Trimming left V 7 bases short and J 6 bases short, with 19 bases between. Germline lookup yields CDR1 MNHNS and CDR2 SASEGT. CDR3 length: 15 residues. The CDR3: CASNPVPGESQPQHF. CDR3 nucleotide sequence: TGTGCCAGCAACCCGGTCCCCGGAGAAAGTCAGCCCCAGCATTTT.

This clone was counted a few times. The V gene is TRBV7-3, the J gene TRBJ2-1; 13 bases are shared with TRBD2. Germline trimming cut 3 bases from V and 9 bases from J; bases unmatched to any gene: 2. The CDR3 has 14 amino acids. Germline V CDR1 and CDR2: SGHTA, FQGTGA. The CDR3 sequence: CASSLGLAGFEQFF. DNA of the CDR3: TGTGCCAGCAGCTTGGGACTAGCGGGATTTGAGCAGTTCTTC.

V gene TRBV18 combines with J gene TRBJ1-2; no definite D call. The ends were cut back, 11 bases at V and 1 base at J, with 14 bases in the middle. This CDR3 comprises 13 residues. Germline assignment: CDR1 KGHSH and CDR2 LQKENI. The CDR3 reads CAGTQELNYGYTF. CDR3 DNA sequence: TGTGCCGGAACTCAGGAACTTAACTATGGCTACACCTTC.

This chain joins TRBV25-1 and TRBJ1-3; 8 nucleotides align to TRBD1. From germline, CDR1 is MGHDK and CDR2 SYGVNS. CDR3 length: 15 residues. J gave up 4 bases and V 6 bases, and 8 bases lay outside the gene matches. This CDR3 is CASRVETGAGNTIYF. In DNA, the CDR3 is TGTGCCAGCAGGGTGGAGACAGGGGCCGGAAACACCATATATTTT.

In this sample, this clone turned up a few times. CDR3 in amino acids: CASSTTRDTSYGYTF. CDR3 nucleotides: TGTGCCAGCAGCACAACTCGGGACACCTCCTATGGCTACACCTTC. The V and J genes are TRBV21-1 and TRBJ1-2; the D segment call TRBD1 is taken from the table without a DNA check. TRBV21-1 is a pseudogene locus. This CDR3 is 15 amino acids long.

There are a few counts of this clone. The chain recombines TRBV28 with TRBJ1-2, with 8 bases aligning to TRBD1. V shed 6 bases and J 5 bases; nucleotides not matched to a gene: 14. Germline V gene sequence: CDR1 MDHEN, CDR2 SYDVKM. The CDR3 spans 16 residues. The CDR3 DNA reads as TGTGCCAGCAGACGACAAACCGGGACAGGACTTTATGGCTACACCTTC. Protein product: CASRRQTGTGLYGYTF.

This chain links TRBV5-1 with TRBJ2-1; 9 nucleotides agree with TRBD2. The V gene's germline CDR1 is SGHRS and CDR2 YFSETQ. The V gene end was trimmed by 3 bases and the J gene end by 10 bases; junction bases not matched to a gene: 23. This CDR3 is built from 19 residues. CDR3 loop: CASSYIPKTTSGQRWEQFF. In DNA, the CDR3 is TGCGCCAGCAGCTACATTCCCAAAACGACTAGCGGTCAAAGATGGGAGCAGTTCTTC.

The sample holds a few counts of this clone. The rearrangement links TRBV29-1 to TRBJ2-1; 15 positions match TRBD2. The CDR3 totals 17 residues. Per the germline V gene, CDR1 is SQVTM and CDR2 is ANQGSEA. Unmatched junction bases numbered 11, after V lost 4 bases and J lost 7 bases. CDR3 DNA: TGCAGCGTTGTAGATCCCGGGACTAGCGGGAGGTATAATGAGCAGTTCTTC. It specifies CSVVDPGTSGRYNEQFF.

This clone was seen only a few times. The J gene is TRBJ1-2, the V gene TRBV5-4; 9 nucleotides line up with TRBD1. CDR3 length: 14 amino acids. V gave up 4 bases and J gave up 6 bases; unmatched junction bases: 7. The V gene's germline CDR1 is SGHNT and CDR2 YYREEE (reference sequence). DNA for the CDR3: TGTGCCAGCAGCCAAACCGGGACAGGGAATGGCTACACCTTC. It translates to CASSQTGTGNGYTF.

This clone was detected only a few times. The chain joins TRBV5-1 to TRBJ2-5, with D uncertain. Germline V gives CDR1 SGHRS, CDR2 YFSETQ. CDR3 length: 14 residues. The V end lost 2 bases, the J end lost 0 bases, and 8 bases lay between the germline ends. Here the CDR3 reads CASSFGEYQETQYF. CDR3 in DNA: TGCGCCAGCAGCTTTGGAGAGTACCAAGAGACCCAGTACTTC.

CDR3 amino acids: CASSAGVNTEAFF. The CDR3 DNA sequence: TGCGCCAGCAGCGCAGGGGTGAACACTGAAGCTTTCTTT. J is TRBJ1-1 and V is TRBV5-1; possible D gene TRBD1, 6 bases. CDR3 length: 13 amino acids. V lost 4 bases and J 0 bases, leaving 7 bases between the germline ends. Germline V gene sequence: CDR1 SGHRS, CDR2 YFSETQ.

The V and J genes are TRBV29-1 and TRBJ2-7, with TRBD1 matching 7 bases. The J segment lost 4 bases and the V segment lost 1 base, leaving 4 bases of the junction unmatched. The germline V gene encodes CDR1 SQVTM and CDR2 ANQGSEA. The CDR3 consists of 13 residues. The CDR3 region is CSVEADRTYEQYF. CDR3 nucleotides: TGCAGCGTTGAAGCGGACAGGACTTACGAGCAGTACTTC.

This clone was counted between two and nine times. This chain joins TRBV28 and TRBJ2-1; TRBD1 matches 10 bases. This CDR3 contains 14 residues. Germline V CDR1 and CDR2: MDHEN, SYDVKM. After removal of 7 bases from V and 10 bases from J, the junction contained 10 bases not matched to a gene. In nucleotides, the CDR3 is TGTGCCAGCACCTCCGGGACAGGGGTCGAGGAGCAGTTCTTC. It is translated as CASTSGTGVEEQFF. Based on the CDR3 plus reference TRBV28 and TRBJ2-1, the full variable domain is DVKVTQSSRYLVKRTGEKVFLECVQDMDHENMFWYRQDPGLGLRLIYFSYDVKMKEKGDIPEGYSVSREKKERFSLILESASTNQTSMYLCASTSGTGVEEQFFGPGTRLTVL.

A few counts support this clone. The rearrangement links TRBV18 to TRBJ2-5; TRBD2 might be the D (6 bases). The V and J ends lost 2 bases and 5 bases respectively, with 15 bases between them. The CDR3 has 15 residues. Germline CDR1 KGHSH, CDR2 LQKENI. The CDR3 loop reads CASSPVAGSGETQYF. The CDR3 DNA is TGTGCCAGCTCACCAGTCGCGGGGTCGGGCGAGACCCAGTACTTC.

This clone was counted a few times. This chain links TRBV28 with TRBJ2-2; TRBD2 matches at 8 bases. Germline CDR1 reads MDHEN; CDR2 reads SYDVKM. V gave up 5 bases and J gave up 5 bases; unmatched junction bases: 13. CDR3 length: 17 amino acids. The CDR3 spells CASSRIGSSGSTGELFF. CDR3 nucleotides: TGTGCCAGCAGTCGGATAGGGTCGAGCGGGAGTACCGGGGAGCTGTTTTTT.

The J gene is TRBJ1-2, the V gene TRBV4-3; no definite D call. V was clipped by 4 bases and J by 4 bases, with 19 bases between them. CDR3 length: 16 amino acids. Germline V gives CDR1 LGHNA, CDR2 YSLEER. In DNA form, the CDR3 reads TGCGCCAGCAGCCGTCTCGAGGGTGCGGAGGGCTATGGCTACACCTTC. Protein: CASSRLEGAEGYGYTF.

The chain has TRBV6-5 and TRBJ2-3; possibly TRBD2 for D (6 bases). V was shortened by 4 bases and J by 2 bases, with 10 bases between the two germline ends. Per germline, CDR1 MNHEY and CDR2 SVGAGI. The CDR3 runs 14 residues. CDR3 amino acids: CASSFSGDTDTQYF. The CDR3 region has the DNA TGTGCCAGCAGTTTTAGCGGTGACACAGATACGCAGTATTTT.

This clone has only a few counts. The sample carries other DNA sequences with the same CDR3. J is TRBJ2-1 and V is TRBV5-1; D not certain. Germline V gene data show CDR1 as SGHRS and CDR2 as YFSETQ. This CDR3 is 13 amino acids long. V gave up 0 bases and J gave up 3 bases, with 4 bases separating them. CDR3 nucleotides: TGCGCCAGCAGCTTGGATAGCTACAATGAGCAGTTCTTC. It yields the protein CASSLDSYNEQFF.

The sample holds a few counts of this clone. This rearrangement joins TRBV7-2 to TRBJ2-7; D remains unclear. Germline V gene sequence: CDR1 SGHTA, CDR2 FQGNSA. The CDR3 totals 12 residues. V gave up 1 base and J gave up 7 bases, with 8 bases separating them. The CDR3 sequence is CASSLGSREQYF. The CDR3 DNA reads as TGTGCCAGCAGCTTAGGTTCGAGAGAGCAGTACTTC.

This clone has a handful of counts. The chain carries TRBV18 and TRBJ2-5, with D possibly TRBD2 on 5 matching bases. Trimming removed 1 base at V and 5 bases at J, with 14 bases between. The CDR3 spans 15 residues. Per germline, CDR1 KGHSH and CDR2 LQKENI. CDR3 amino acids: CASSPRRHPGETQYF. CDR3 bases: TGTGCCAGCTCACCACGGCGTCACCCGGGGGAGACCCAGTACTTC.

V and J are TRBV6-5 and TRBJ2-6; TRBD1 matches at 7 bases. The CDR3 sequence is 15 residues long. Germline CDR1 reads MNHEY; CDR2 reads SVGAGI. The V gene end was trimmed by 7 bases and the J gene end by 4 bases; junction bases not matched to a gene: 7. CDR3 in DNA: TGTGCCAGCAAAAAGACAGGGTCGGGGGCCAACGTCCTGACTTTC. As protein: CASKKTGSGANVLTF.

CDR3 in DNA: TGTGCCAGCAGTGAACAGCAACAGGGCTACACCTTC. Amino acid sequence: CASSEQQQGYTF. This chain joins TRBV2 and TRBJ1-2; D is undetermined. The CDR3 loop spans 12 amino acids. Germline values: CDR1 SNHLY, CDR2 FYNNEI. Trimming took 2 bases from V and 8 from J, leaving 9 bases between them.

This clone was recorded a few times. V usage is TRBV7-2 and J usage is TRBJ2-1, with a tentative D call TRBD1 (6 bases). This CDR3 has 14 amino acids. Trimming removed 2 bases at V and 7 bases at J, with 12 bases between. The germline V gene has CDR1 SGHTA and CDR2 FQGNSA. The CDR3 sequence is CASSLFGGRNEQFF. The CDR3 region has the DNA TGTGCCAGCAGCTTATTTGGGGGCCGAAATGAGCAGTTCTTC.

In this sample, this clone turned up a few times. CDR3 nucleotide sequence: TGTGCCAGCAGCTTTACACTAGCGGCTAGCACAGATACGCAGTATTTT. This encodes CASSFTLAASTDTQYF. This chain connects TRBV7-2 to TRBJ2-3, with 8 bases identical to TRBD2. With 3 bases clipped from V and 0 bases from J, the junction kept 5 bases outside the gene matches. The CDR3 length is 16 residues. Germline CDR1 and CDR2: SGHTA and FQGNSA.

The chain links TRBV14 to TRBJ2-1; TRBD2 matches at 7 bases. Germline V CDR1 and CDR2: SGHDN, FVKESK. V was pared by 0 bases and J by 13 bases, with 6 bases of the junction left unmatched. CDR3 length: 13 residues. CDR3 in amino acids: CASSQEWGGFQFF. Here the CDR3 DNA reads TGTGCCAGCAGCCAAGAATGGGGGGGATTTCAGTTCTTC.

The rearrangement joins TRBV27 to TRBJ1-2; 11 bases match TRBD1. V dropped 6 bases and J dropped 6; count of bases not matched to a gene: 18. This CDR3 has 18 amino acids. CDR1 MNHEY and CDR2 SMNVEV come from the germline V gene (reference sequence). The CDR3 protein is CASRPSGRTGGGLHGYTF. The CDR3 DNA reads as TGTGCCAGCAGACCCTCGGGCCGGACAGGGGGCGGTTTACATGGCTACACCTTC.

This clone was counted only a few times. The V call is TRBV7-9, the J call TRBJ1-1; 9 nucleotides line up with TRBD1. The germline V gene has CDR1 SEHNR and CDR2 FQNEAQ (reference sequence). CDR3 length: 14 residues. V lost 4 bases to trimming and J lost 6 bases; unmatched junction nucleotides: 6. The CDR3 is CASSSTGGPPEAFF. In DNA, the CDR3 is TGTGCCAGCAGCTCGACAGGGGGGCCCCCTGAAGCTTTCTTT.

The CDR3 protein is CASSLEAGGAGKLFF. The CDR3 region has the DNA TGTGCCAGCAGCTTAGAAGCAGGGGGCGCGGGAAAACTGTTTTTT. The rearrangement uses TRBV7-2 and TRBJ1-4, with TRBD1 matching 8 bases. The germline V gene has CDR1 SGHTA and CDR2 FQGNSA. V was pared by 1 base and J by 10 bases, with 8 bases of the junction left unmatched. The CDR3 length is 15 residues.